The TCR beta chain described here comes from a study of blood T cell repertoires in COVID-19. Study information: Acute and convalescent COVID-19 specimens originated in the United States, Italy and Spain. Nucleic acid was either cDNA or gDNA, and it came from T cells, B-cell-depleted T cells, or PBMCs.

Authors' processing steps: Reference gene primer amplification yielded estimated nucleated cell counts. Produced via immunoSEQ multiplex PCR; TCRdb's table is partial and in-frame only. V, J and clone size are taken as reported in that table, and D and trimming were inferred from the DNA itself. The table lists approximately 140,000 clones, about four fifths of them singletons, with under 9.5% in the top ten. The ends were cut back, 8 bases at V and 0 bases at J, with 14 bases in the middle. The germline CDR1 and CDR2 sequences are MDHEN and SYDVKM. The CDR3 consists of 14 residues. Sequenced: peripheral blood. V is TRBV28 and J is TRBJ2-7; TRBD1 might be the D (5 bases). The clonotype was recovered from a woman aged 80 or over in a cohort sampled during active or convalescent COVID-19. The CDR3 coding sequence is TGTGCCAGCGGCCAAACGCAGGGCTCCTACGAGCAGTACTTC. It yields the protein CASGQTQGSYEQYF.